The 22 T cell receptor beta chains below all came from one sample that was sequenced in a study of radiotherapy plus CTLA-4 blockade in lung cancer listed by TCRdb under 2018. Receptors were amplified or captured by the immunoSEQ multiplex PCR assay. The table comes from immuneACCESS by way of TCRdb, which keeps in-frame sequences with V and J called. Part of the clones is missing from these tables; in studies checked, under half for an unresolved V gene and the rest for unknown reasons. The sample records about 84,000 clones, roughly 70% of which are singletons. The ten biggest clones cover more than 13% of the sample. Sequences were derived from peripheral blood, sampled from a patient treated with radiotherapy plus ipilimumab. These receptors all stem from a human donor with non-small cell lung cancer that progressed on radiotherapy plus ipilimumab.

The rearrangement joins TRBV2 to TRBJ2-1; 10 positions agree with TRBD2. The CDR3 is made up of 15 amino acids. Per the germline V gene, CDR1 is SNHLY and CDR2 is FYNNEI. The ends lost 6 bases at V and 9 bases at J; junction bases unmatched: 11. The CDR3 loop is CASRLGLAGEVEQFF. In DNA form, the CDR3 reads TGTGCCAGCAGGCTAGGGCTAGCGGGAGAGGTTGAGCAGTTCTTC.

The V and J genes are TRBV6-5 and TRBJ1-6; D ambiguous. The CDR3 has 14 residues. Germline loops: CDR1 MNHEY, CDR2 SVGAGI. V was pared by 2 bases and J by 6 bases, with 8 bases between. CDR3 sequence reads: CASSYGETNSPLHF. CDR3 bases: TGTGCCAGCAGTTACGGGGAGACTAATTCACCCCTCCACTTT.

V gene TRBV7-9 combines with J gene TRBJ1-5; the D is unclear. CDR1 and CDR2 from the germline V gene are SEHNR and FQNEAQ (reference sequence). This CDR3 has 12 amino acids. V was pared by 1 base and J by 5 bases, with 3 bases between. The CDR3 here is CASSLDYQPQHF. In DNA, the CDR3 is TGTGCCAGCAGCTTAGATTATCAGCCCCAGCATTTT.

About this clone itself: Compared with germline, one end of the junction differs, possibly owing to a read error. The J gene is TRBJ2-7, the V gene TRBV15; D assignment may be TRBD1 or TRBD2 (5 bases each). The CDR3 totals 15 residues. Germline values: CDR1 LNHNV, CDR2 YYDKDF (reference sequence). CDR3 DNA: TGTGCCACCAGCAGAGATGGGACCGGGTCCTCCGAGCAGTACTTC. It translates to CATSRDGTGSSEQYF.

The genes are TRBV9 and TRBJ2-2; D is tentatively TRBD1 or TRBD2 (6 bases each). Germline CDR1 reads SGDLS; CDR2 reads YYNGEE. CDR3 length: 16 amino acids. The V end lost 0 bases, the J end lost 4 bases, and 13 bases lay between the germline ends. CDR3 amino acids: CASSVATEGVTGELFF. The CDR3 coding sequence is TGTGCCAGCAGCGTAGCTACGGAGGGGGTCACCGGGGAGCTGTTTTTT.

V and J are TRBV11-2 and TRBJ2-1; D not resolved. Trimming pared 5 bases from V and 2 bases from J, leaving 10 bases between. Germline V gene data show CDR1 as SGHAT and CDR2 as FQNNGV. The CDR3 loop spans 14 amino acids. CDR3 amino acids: CASSPYRAYNEQFF. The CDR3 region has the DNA TGTGCCAGCAGCCCGTATAGGGCCTACAATGAGCAGTTCTTC.

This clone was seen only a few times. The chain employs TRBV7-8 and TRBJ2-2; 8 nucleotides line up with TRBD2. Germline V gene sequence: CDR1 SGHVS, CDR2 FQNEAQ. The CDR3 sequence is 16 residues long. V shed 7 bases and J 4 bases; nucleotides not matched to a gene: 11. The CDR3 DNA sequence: TGTGCCAGCACCAGGGAAGCGGGAGAAGCCACCGGGGAGCTGTTTTTT. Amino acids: CASTREAGEATGELFF.

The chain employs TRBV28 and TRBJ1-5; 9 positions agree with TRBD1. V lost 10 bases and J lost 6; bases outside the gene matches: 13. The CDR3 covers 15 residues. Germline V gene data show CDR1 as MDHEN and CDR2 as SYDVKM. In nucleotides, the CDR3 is TGTGCCACCAGACCCACAACAGGGGGCGGTCAGCCCCAGCATTTT. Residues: CATRPTTGGGQPQHF.

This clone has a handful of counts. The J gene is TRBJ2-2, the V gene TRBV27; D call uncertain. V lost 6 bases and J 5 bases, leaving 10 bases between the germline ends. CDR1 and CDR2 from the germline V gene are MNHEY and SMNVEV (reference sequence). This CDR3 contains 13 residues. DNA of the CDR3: TGTGCCAGCAGCCCGTCGGTGACCGGGGAGCTGTTTTTT. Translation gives CASSPSVTGELFF.

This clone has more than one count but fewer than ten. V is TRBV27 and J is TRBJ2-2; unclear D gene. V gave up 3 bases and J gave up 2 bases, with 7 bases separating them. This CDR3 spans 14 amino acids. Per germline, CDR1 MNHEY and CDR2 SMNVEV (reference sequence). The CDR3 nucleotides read TGTGCCAGCAGTTTCGGCTACAACACCGGGGAGCTGTTTTTT. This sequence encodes CASSFGYNTGELFF.

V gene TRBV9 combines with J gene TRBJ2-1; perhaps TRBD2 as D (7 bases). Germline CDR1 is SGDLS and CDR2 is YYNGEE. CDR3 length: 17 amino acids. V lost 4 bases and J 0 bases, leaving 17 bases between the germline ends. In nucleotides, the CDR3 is TGTGCCAGCAGCCCCGGGGAGGGGGTTAGCTCCTACAATGAGCAGTTCTTC. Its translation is CASSPGEGVSSYNEQFF.

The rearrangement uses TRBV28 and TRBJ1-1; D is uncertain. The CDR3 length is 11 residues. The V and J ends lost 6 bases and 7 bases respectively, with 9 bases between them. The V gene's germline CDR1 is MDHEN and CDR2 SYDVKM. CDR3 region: CASSPYREAFF. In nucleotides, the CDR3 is TGTGCCAGCAGCCCTTATCGTGAAGCTTTCTTT.

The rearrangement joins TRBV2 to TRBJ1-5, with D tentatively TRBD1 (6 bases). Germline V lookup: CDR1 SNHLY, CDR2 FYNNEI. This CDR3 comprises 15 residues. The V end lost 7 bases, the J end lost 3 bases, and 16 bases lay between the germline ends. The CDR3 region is CASTEGGPINQPQHF. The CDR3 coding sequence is TGTGCCAGCACCGAAGGGGGTCCGATCAATCAGCCCCAGCATTTT.

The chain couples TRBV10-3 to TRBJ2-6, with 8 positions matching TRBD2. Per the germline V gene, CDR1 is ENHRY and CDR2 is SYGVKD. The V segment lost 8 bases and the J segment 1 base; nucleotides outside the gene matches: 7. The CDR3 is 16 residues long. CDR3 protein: CAISGGSLSGANVLTF. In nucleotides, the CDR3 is TGTGCCATCTCGGGGGGGAGCTTATCTGGGGCCAACGTCCTGACTTTC.

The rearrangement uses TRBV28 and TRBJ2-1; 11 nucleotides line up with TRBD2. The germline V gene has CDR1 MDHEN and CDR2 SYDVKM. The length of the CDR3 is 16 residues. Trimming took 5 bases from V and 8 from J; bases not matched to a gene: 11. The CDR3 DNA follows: TGTGCCAGCAGTCTTCTAGCGGGAGGACCTCGGGATGAGCAGTTCTTC. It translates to CASSLLAGGPRDEQFF.

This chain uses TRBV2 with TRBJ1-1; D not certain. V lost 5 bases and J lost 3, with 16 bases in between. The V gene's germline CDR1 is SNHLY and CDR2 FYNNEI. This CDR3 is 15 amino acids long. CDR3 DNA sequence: TGTGCCAGCAGTCTTGGACGGAAAACCGACACTGAAGCTTTCTTT. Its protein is CASSLGRKTDTEAFF.

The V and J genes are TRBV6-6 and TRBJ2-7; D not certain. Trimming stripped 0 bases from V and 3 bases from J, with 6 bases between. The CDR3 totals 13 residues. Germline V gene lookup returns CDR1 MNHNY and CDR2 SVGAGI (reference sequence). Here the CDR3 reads CASSYSVDYEQYF. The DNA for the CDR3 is TGTGCCAGCAGTTACTCGGTAGACTACGAGCAGTACTTC.

The CDR3 DNA sequence: TGTGCCAGCAGTTTAGGAGTAAGCTACACCTTC. Translated: CASSLGVSYTF. This chain joins TRBV28 and TRBJ1-2; D not certain. Deletions cut 2 bases from V and 9 bases from J, with 7 bases between. CDR3 length equals 11 residues. Germline loops: CDR1 MDHEN, CDR2 SYDVKM.

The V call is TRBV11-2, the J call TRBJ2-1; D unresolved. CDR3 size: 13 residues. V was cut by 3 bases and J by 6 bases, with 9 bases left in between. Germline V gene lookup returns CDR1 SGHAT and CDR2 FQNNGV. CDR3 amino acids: CASSFPVRNEQFF. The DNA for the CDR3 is TGTGCCAGCAGCTTTCCAGTTCGCAATGAGCAGTTCTTC.

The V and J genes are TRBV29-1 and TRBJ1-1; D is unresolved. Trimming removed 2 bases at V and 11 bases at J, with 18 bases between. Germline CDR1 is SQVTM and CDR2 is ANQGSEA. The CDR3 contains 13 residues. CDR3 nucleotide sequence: TGCAGCGTTGAACTCGAGGACGGATTCGGGGCTTTCTTT. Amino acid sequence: CSVELEDGFGAFF.

The CDR3 coding sequence is TGCGCCAGCAGCCAAGATTTCACAGCGAATAGCAATCAGCCCCAGCATTTT. It translates to CASSQDFTANSNQPQHF. The chain employs TRBV4-1 and TRBJ1-5; D remains ambiguous. This CDR3 has 17 residues. The V and J ends lost 0 bases and 0 bases respectively, with 12 bases between them. Germline values: CDR1 MGHRA, CDR2 YSYEKL.

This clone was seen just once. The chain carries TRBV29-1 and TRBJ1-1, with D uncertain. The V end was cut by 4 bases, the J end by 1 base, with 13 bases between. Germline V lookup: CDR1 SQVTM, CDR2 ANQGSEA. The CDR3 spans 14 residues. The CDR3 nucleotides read TGCAGCGTTGTGCAGGAAACACGGAACACTGAAGCTTTCTTT. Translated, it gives CSVVQETRNTEAFF.